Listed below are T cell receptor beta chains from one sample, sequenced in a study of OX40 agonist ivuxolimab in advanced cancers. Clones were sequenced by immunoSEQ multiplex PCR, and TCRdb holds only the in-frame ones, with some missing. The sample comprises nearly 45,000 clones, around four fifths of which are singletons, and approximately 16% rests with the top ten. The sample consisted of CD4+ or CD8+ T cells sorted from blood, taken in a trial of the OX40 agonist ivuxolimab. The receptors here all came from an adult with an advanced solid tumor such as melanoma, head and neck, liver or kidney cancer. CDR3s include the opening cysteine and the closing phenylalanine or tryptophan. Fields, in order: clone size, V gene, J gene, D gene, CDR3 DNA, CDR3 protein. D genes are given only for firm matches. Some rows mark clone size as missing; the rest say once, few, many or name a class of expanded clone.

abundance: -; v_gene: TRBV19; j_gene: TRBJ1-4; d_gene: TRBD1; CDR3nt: TGTGCCAGTAGTATTGGGACAGGGTTTCGCGAAAAACTGTTTTTT; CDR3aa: CASSIGTGFREKLFF
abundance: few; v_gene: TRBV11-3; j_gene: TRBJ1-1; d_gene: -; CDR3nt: TGTGCCAGCAGCTCCCCCGGGGGGGCTGACACTGAAGCTTTCTTT; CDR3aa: CASSSPGGADTEAFF
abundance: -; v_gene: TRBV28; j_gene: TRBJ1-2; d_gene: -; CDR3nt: TGTGCCAGCAACCCGCAGGGTGTAATCGGCTACACCTTC; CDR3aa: CASNPQGVIGYTF
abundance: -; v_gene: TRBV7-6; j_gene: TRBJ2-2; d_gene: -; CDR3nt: TGTGCCAGCAGCTTAGTTAACTCCCCAGGCGGGGAGCTGTTTTTT; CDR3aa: CASSLVNSPGGELFF
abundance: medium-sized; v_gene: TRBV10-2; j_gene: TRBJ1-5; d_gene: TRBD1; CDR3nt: TGCGCCAGGTCTACAGGGGTGAATCAGCCCCAGCATTTT; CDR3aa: CARSTGVNQPQHF
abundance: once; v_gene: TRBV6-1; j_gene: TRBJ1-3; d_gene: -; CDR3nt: TGTGCCAGCAGGCCACAGGGTTCCTCTGGAAACACCATATATTTT; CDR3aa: CASRPQGSSGNTIYF
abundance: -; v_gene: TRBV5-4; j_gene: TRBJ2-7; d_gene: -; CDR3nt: TGTGCCAGCACGACAGGGGAGGGATACGAGCAGTACTTC; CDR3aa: CASTTGEGYEQYF
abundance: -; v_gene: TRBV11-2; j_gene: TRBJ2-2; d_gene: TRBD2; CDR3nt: TGTGCCAGCAGCTTAGAAGGGGAACTAGCGGGAGTCGCCGGGGAGCTGTTTTTT; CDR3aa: CASSLEGELAGVAGELFF
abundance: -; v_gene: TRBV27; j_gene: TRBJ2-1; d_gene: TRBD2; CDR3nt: TGTGCCAGCAGTTTGGGGACTAGCGGGAACAATGAGCAGTTCTTC; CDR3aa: CASSLGTSGNNEQFF
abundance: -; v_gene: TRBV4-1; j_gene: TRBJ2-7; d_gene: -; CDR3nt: TGCGCCAGCAGCCAAGTGGAGTTCCGGGAGCAGTACTTC; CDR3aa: CASSQVEFREQYF
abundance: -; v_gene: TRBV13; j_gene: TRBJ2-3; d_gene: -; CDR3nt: TGTGCCAGCAGCTCTTCGGGGCAAAGGACAGATACGCAGTATTTT; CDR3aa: CASSSSGQRTDTQYF
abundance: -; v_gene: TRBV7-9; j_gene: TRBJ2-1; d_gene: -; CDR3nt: TGTGCCAGCAGCCCAAGAGGTGGCGGGGCCAGCTCCTACAATGAGCAGTTCTTC; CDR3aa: CASSPRGGGASSYNEQFF
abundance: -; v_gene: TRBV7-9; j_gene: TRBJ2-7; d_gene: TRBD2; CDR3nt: TGTGCCAGCAGCTTCCTAGCGGGGGGGCTCGAGCAGTACTTC; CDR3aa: CASSFLAGGLEQYF
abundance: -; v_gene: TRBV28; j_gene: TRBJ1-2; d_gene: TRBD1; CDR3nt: TGTGCCAGCAGCTCGGACAGGGGCGAAACTTACTATGGCTACACCTTC; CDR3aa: CASSSDRGETYYGYTF
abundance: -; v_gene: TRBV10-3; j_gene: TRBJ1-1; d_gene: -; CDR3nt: TGTGCCATCAGTGAGTCTATCATGAACACTGAAGCTTTCTTT; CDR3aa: CAISESIMNTEAFF
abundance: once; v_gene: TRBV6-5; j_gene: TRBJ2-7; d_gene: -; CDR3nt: TGTGCCAGCACCCAGGGCGCGGAAACGGCTTACGAGCAGTACTTC; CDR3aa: CASTQGAETAYEQYF
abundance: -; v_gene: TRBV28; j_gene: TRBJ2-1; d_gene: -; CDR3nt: TGTGCCAGCAGTACGGGACCGTCCCCCTATGAGCAGTTCTTC; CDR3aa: CASSTGPSPYEQFF
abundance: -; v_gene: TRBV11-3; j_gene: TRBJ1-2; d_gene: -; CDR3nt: TGTGCCAGCAGCTTAGATAAGGGCAGCAGTTACCATGGCTACACCTTC; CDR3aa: CASSLDKGSSYHGYTF
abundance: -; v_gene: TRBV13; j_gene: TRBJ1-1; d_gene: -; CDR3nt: TGTGCCAGCAGCTTTTATATCGGGGGAGGAACTGAAGCTTTCTTT; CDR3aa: CASSFYIGGGTEAFF
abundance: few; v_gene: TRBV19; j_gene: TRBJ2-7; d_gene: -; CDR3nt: TGTGCCAGTAGTCCCGGACCTCCCAAGTACGAGCAGTACTTC; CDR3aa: CASSPGPPKYEQYF
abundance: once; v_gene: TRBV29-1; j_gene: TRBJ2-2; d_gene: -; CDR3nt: TGCAGCGCCCAGGGGGGCGGGGAGCTGTTTTTT; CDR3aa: CSAQGGGELFF
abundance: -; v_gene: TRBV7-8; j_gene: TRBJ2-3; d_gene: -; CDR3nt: TGTGCCAGCACCCAGGGCAGCTCTAGCACAGATACGCAGTATTTT; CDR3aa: CASTQGSSSTDTQYF
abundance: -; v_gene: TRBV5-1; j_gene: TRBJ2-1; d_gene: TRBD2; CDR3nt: TGCGCCAGCAGCCATGGACTAGCGGGAGGGCCTAAGTCGGAGTATGAGCAGTTCTTC; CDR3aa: CASSHGLAGGPKSEYEQFF
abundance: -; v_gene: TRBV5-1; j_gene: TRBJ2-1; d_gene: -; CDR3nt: TGCGCCAGCAGCTTGGAAGGCCTCCTAGGCTCTGAGCAGTTCTTC; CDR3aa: CASSLEGLLGSEQFF
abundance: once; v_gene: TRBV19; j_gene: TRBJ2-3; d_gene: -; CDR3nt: TGTGCCAGTAGTGGGGAAATGGGGACAGATACGCAGTATTTT; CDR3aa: CASSGEMGTDTQYF
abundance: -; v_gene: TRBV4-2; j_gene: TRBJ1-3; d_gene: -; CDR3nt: TGTGCCAGCAGCCAAAAAGACACCATATATTTT; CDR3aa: CASSQKDTIYF
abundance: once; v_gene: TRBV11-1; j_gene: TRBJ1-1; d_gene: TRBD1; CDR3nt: TGTGCCAGCAGCGTTTGGACAGGGGGCAGGAACACTGAAGCTTTCTTT; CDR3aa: CASSVWTGGRNTEAFF
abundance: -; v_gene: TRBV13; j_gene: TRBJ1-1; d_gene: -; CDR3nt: TGTGCCAGCACCACCGGGACGGGGGACACTGAAGCTTTCTTT; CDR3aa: CASTTGTGDTEAFF
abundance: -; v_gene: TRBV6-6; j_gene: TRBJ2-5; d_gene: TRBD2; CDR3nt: TGTGCCAGCAGTTACGGGGGGGTGGAGACCCAGTACTTC; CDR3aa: CASSYGGVETQYF
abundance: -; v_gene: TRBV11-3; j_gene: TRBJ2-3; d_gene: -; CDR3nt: TGTGCCAGCAGCCTGGGTAGTGACACAGATACGCAGTATTTT; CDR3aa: CASSLGSDTDTQYF
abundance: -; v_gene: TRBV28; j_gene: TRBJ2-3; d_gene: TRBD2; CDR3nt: TGTGCCAGCACCTCGCCCCCGGGACTAGACACAGATACGCAGTATTTT; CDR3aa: CASTSPPGLDTDTQYF
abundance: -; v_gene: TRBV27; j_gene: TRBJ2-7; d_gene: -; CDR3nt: TGTGCCAGTACAGGGACCTACGAGCAGTACTTC; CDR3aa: CASTGTYEQYF
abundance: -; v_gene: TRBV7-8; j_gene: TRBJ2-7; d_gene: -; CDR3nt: TGTGCCAGCAGCCAAAACACGCCACTAGCCTTCTTCGAGCAGTACTTC; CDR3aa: CASSQNTPLAFFEQYF
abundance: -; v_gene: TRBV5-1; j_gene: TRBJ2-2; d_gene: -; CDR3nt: TGCGCCAGCAGCTTATTTGGTTCGGAAACAGGGACCGGGGAGCTGTTTTTT; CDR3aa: CASSLFGSETGTGELFF
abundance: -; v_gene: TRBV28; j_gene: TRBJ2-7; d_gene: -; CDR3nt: TGTGCCAGCAGTTTTAAGGGGCAGGGGATTTACGAGCAGTACTTC; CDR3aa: CASSFKGQGIYEQYF
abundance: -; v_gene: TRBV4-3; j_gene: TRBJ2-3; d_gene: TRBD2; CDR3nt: TGCGCCAGCAGCCTGAGGACTAGCGGGGGGGGCACAGATACGCAGTATTTT; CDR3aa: CASSLRTSGGGTDTQYF
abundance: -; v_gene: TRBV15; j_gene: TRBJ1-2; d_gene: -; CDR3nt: TGTGCCACCAGCCCTGACAGAGGGAACTATGGCTACACCTTC; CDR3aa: CATSPDRGNYGYTF